Listed below are T cell receptor beta chains from one sample, sequenced in a study of response to subunit inactivated influenza vaccine. TCRdb re-derived calls from the RT-PCR reads in MiXCR, one entry per CDR3 protein. The sample contains 750,000 to 850,000 distinct CDR3 sequences, roughly 18% of which appear only once. The material sequenced was PBMCs from blood, taken around 5 days after vaccination. All receptors come from a man aged 45-60 years who received an inactivated influenza vaccine. The CDR3 runs from the conserved cysteine through the conserved F or W. Fields, in order: CDR3 length, J gene, V gene, D gene, clone size, CDR3 protein, CDR3 DNA. D genes are given only for firm matches. The size entry is marked missing in some rows and otherwise reads once, few, many or a size class.

cdr3_length: 13; j_call: TRBJ2-1; v_call: TRBV15; d_call: .; clone_size: few; cdr3_aa: CATSVGTYNEQFF; cdr3_nt: TGTGCCACCAGCGTCGGCACTTACAATGAGCAGTTCTTC
cdr3_length: 14; j_call: TRBJ2-2; v_call: TRBV2; d_call: .; clone_size: few; cdr3_aa: CASRAEDGTGELFF; cdr3_nt: TGTGCCAGCAGAGCTGAGGACGGCACCGGGGAGCTGTTTTTT
cdr3_length: 18; j_call: TRBJ2-3; v_call: TRBV4-2; d_call: TRBD2; clone_size: many; cdr3_aa: CASSQDFAGLAGADTQYF; cdr3_nt: TGTGCCAGCAGCCAAGATTTTGCCGGACTAGCGGGCGCAGATACGCAGTATTTT
cdr3_length: 14; j_call: TRBJ2-3; v_call: TRBV6-1; d_call: TRBD2; clone_size: .; cdr3_aa: CASRLSGRYDTQYF; cdr3_nt: TGTGCCAGCAGACTCAGCGGGAGGTACGATACGCAGTATTTT
cdr3_length: 13; j_call: TRBJ1-1; v_call: TRBV4-3; d_call: .; clone_size: .; cdr3_aa: CASSHRRNTEAFF; cdr3_nt: TGCGCCAGCAGCCACAGAAGGAACACTGAAGCTTTCTTT
cdr3_length: 16; j_call: TRBJ2-2; v_call: TRBV4-3; d_call: .; clone_size: many; cdr3_aa: CASSQRLASNTGELFF; cdr3_nt: TGCGCCAGCAGCCAACGTCTAGCGTCTAACACCGGGGAGCTGTTTTTT
cdr3_length: 15; j_call: TRBJ2-1; v_call: TRBV5-1; d_call: .; clone_size: many; cdr3_aa: CASSRGGSSYNEQFF; cdr3_nt: TGTGCCAGCAGCCGTGGGGGATCCTCCTACAATGAGCAGTTCTTC
cdr3_length: 16; j_call: TRBJ2-7; v_call: TRBV7-9; d_call: TRBD2; clone_size: few; cdr3_aa: CASSLPSGGPAYEQYF; cdr3_nt: TGTGCCAGCAGCTTGCCCAGCGGGGGGCCTGCCTACGAGCAGTACTTC
cdr3_length: 13; j_call: TRBJ1-1; v_call: TRBV12-3/TRBV12-4; d_call: .; clone_size: .; cdr3_aa: CASSRQWNTEAFF; cdr3_nt: TGTGCCAGCAGCCGTCAGTGGAACACTGAAGCTTTCTTT
cdr3_length: 16; j_call: TRBJ2-1; v_call: TRBV4-3; d_call: TRBD2; clone_size: .; cdr3_aa: CASTPQVAGVSEEQFF; cdr3_nt: TGCGCCAGCACCCCACAGGTAGCGGGGGTAAGTGAAGAGCAGTTCTTC
cdr3_length: 13; j_call: TRBJ1-5; v_call: TRBV20-1; d_call: .; clone_size: few; cdr3_aa: CSVAGRGDQPQHF; cdr3_nt: TGCAGTGTCGCCGGAAGAGGGGATCAGCCCCAGCATTTT
cdr3_length: 15; j_call: TRBJ2-2; v_call: TRBV24-1; d_call: .; clone_size: .; cdr3_aa: CATSARRANTGELFF; cdr3_nt: TGTGCCACCAGTGCCCGGAGGGCGAACACCGGGGAGCTGTTTTTT
cdr3_length: 13; j_call: TRBJ2-7; v_call: TRBV6-2/TRBV6-3; d_call: .; clone_size: few; cdr3_aa: CASGARVTYEQYF; cdr3_nt: TGTGCCAGCGGCGCAAGGGTAACCTACGAGCAGTACTTC
cdr3_length: 15; j_call: TRBJ2-1; v_call: TRBV7-3; d_call: TRBD2; clone_size: once; cdr3_aa: CASSIKREGFLEQFF; cdr3_nt: TGTGCCAGCAGCATCAAGCGGGAGGGCTTCCTTGAGCAGTTCTTC
cdr3_length: 15; j_call: TRBJ1-6; v_call: TRBV27; d_call: .; clone_size: few; cdr3_aa: CASSLSATQNSPLHF; cdr3_nt: TGTGCCAGCAGTTTATCGGCGACCCAAAATTCACCCCTCCACTTT
cdr3_length: 13; j_call: TRBJ2-7; v_call: TRBV29-1; d_call: TRBD1; clone_size: few; cdr3_aa: CSATGGLTYEQYF; cdr3_nt: TGCAGCGCTACAGGGGGCCTAACCTACGAGCAGTACTTC
cdr3_length: 16; j_call: TRBJ1-1; v_call: TRBV6-1; d_call: .; clone_size: few; cdr3_aa: CASRSTPGGENTEAFF; cdr3_nt: TGTGCCAGCCGATCCACGCCCGGGGGGGAGAACACTGAAGCTTTCTTT
cdr3_length: 14; j_call: TRBJ2-7; v_call: TRBV19; d_call: TRBD1; clone_size: few; cdr3_aa: CASRSGTGNYEQYF; cdr3_nt: TGTGCCAGTCGATCCGGGACAGGGAACTACGAGCAGTACTTC
cdr3_length: 13; j_call: TRBJ1-4; v_call: TRBV20-1; d_call: .; clone_size: .; cdr3_aa: CSARARLNEKLFF; cdr3_nt: TGCAGTGCTAGAGCCAGGCTGAATGAAAAACTGTTTTTT
cdr3_length: 15; j_call: TRBJ2-5; v_call: TRBV10-2; d_call: TRBD2; clone_size: few; cdr3_aa: CASSAAGGVVETQYF; cdr3_nt: TGCGCCAGCAGTGCTGCGGGAGGGGTAGTGGAGACCCAGTACTTC
cdr3_length: 15; j_call: TRBJ2-7; v_call: TRBV5-6; d_call: .; clone_size: .; cdr3_aa: CASSAPSVGSYEQYF; cdr3_nt: TGTGCCAGCAGCGCCCCTAGCGTCGGCTCCTACGAGCAGTACTTC
cdr3_length: 15; j_call: TRBJ1-5; v_call: TRBV2; d_call: .; clone_size: few; cdr3_aa: CASSETGISNQPQHF; cdr3_nt: TGTGCCAGCAGTGAAACAGGGATTAGCAATCAGCCCCAGCATTTT
cdr3_length: 14; j_call: TRBJ1-1; v_call: TRBV7-2; d_call: .; clone_size: .; cdr3_aa: CASSFRGGHTEAFF; cdr3_nt: TGTGCCAGCAGCTTCAGGGGAGGGCACACTGAAGCTTTCTTT
cdr3_length: 15; j_call: TRBJ1-2; v_call: TRBV6-1; d_call: .; clone_size: few; cdr3_aa: CASSAPSAGDYGYTF; cdr3_nt: TGTGCCAGCAGTGCCCCAAGTGCAGGGGACTATGGCTACACCTTC
cdr3_length: 16; j_call: TRBJ2-1; v_call: TRBV12-3/TRBV12-4; d_call: TRBD2; clone_size: .; cdr3_aa: CASSFNSAGGWDEQFF; cdr3_nt: TGTGCCAGCAGTTTTAATTCAGCGGGAGGGTGGGATGAGCAGTTCTTC
cdr3_length: 16; j_call: TRBJ2-2; v_call: TRBV9; d_call: TRBD1; clone_size: .; cdr3_aa: CASSAGQGANTGELFF; cdr3_nt: TGTGCCAGCAGCGCGGGACAGGGGGCGAACACCGGGGAGCTGTTTTTT
cdr3_length: 13; j_call: TRBJ2-2; v_call: TRBV9; d_call: .; clone_size: .; cdr3_aa: CASSVGSLGELFF; cdr3_nt: TGTGCCAGCAGCGTAGGGAGTTTGGGGGAGCTGTTTTTT
cdr3_length: 20; j_call: TRBJ2-1; v_call: TRBV20-1; d_call: TRBD2; clone_size: few; cdr3_aa: CSAREGRASGRALRSNEQFF; cdr3_nt: TGCAGTGCTAGAGAGGGGAGGGCTAGCGGGAGGGCCCTCCGGTCCAATGAGCAGTTCTTC
cdr3_length: 14; j_call: TRBJ2-7; v_call: TRBV3-1; d_call: .; clone_size: .; cdr3_aa: CASSQSDRPTTCYF; cdr3_nt: TGTGCCAGCAGCCAATCCGACAGACCCACAACTTGTTACTTC
cdr3_length: 14; j_call: TRBJ2-2; v_call: TRBV28; d_call: .; clone_size: .; cdr3_aa: CASKPFGVPGELFF; cdr3_nt: TGTGCCAGCAAACCTTTTGGAGTGCCCGGGGAGCTGTTTTTT
cdr3_length: 16; j_call: TRBJ2-1; v_call: TRBV6-2/TRBV6-3; d_call: TRBD2; clone_size: .; cdr3_aa: CASPPSGSDWVNEQFF; cdr3_nt: TGTGCCAGCCCCCCGAGCGGGAGTGATTGGGTCAATGAGCAGTTCTTC
cdr3_length: 14; j_call: TRBJ1-5; v_call: TRBV27; d_call: .; clone_size: .; cdr3_aa: CASSFRGTNQPQHF; cdr3_nt: TGTGCCAGCAGCTTTCGGGGGACCAATCAGCCCCAGCATTTT
cdr3_length: 15; j_call: TRBJ1-1; v_call: TRBV12-3/TRBV12-4; d_call: TRBD1; clone_size: .; cdr3_aa: CASRPTGQGNTEAFF; cdr3_nt: TGTGCCAGCAGGCCTACGGGACAGGGGAACACTGAAGCTTTCTTT
cdr3_length: 14; j_call: TRBJ1-6; v_call: TRBV10-2; d_call: .; clone_size: many; cdr3_aa: CASRTGPVGSPLHF; cdr3_nt: TGCGCCAGCAGGACGGGTCCAGTAGGTTCACCCCTCCACTTT
cdr3_length: 15; j_call: TRBJ2-7; v_call: TRBV7-9; d_call: .; clone_size: few; cdr3_aa: CASSYGGGGREEQYF; cdr3_nt: TGTGCCAGCAGTTATGGAGGGGGAGGGAGAGAAGAGCAGTACTTC
cdr3_length: 14; j_call: TRBJ1-1; v_call: TRBV28; d_call: .; clone_size: .; cdr3_aa: CASSLTRASTEAFF; cdr3_nt: TGTGCCAGCAGTTTAACGCGGGCTAGCACTGAAGCTTTCTTT
cdr3_length: 14; j_call: TRBJ2-3; v_call: TRBV6-2/TRBV6-3; d_call: .; clone_size: .; cdr3_aa: CASNRGLLTDTQYF; cdr3_nt: TGTGCCAGCAACCGAGGACTTTTGACAGATACGCAGTATTTT
cdr3_length: 19; j_call: TRBJ2-1; v_call: TRBV5-1; d_call: .; clone_size: few; cdr3_aa: CASSLSPRSSSYNSNEQFF; cdr3_nt: TGCGCCAGCAGCTTGTCCCCGCGAAGCTCTAGCTATAATTCCAATGAGCAGTTCTTC
cdr3_length: 14; j_call: TRBJ1-5; v_call: TRBV10-3; d_call: .; clone_size: .; cdr3_aa: CAISQAGQGQPQHF; cdr3_nt: TGTGCCATCAGTCAGGCAGGCCAGGGGCAGCCCCAGCATTTT
cdr3_length: 14; j_call: TRBJ1-1; v_call: TRBV10-3; d_call: .; clone_size: few; cdr3_aa: CAIRSPSINTEAFF; cdr3_nt: TGTGCCATCAGGTCCCCGAGTATAAACACTGAAGCTTTCTTT
cdr3_length: 12; j_call: TRBJ2-3; v_call: TRBV10-3; d_call: .; clone_size: .; cdr3_aa: CAISDQTDTQYF; cdr3_nt: TGTGCCATCAGTGACCAAACAGATACGCAGTATTTT